This note documents a single TCR beta chain sequence. Antigen unknown. The sample originates from a study of untreated major depressive disorder. Notes on the study in general: A comparatively small sample limits the generalizability of these findings. CD4+ T cells from depressed patients used TRBV05-01 (Vbeta 5.1) more often than controls.

This CDR3 comprises 17 residues. Germline CDR1 is SGHVS and CDR2 is FQNEAQ. The V gene end was trimmed by 2 bases and the J gene end by 3 bases; junction bases not matched to a gene: 10. Profiled with immunoSEQ multiplex PCR; TCRdb holds only in-frame clones, not every one. The data contain 10,000 to 15,000 clones, around nine tenths of them singletons. Participants were all of European descent. Donors lacked major illness, comorbidities, regular medication, drug use, or heavy drinking. V usage is TRBV7-8 and J usage is TRBJ2-7; TRBD2 agrees at 10 bases. Sequencing was performed on CD4+ T cells from PBMCs. The origin of this receptor is a woman in her 30s with major depressive disorder. The CDR3 nucleotides are TGTGCCAGCAGCTTAATAGGTCTAGCGGGAGCCTTCTACGAGCAGTACTTC. Translating gives CASSLIGLAGAFYEQYF.